The 3 T cell receptor beta chains presented below share a single source sample, sequenced in a study of regulatory T cells in long-lasting Graves disease. Through Arm-PCR of CDR3 regions and iRepertoire HTBI primers, TCR beta libraries were built. One entry per CDR3 protein results from TCRdb running MiXCR on the multiplex PCR reads. This sample has fewer than 550,000 distinct CDR3 sequences, with roughly 15% found just once. The sample's time point: newly diagnosed GD, antithyroid drugs for less than 3 months. The TCR library was made from RNA extracted from PBMCs. These data also featured in a second study, about T cells in Graves' hyperthyroidism and ophthalmopathy.

The source was peripheral blood mononuclear cells (PBMCs), collected at new diagnosis, from a patient treated with antithyroid drugs. These receptors all come from a young woman with Graves disease.

As for this clonotype: The DNA is left out, because the CDR3 cannot be placed on it with certainty; the CDR3 is given as TCRdb lists it. The CDR3 sequence: CASKQGPYNEQFFGPDRYGYTF. The chain has TRBV28 and TRBJ1-2; the table's D call TRBD1 went unverified against the DNA. Germline V CDR1 and CDR2: MDHEN, SYDVKM. The CDR3 is 22 residues long, ends included.

This clonotype was counted many times. The V gene is TRBV29-1, the J gene TRBJ2-5; D is undetermined. Germline CDR1 and CDR2: SQVTM and ANQGSEA. V was pared by 8 bases and J by 5 bases, with 12 bases between. CDR3 length: 11 amino acids. CDR3 loop: CSSSTRETQYF. The CDR3 DNA is TGCAGCAGTTCCACACGGGAGACCCAGTACTTC.

On this clonotype: This could be a read error, since a much larger clone is one nucleotide away. This sequence joins TRBV5-8 and TRBJ1-1; D remains unclear. The CDR3 consists of 13 residues. Germline V gene data show CDR1 as SGHTS and CDR2 as YDEGEE. Here the CDR3 reads CASSYGLNAEAFF. The CDR3 region has the DNA TGTGCCAGCAGCTATGGCTTGAACGCTGAAGCTTTCTTT.